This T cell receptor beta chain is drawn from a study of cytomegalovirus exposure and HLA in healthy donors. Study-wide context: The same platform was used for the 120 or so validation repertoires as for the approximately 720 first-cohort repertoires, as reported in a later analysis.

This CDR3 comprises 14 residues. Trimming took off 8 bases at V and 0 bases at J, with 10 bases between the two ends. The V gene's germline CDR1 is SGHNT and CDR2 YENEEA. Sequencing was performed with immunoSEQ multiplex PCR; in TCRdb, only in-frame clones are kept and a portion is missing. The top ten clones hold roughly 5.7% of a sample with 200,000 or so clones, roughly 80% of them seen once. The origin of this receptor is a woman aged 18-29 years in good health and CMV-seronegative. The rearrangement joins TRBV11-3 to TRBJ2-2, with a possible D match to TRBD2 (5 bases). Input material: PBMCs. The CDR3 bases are TGTGCCAGCGGTAGAGGGTCGAACACCGGGGAGCTGTTTTTT. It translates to CASGRGSNTGELFF.